This TCR beta chain was identified in a study of blood T cell repertoires in COVID-19. The V end lost 2 bases, the J end lost 0 bases, and 8 bases lay between the germline ends. This CDR3 region has 14 residues. The V gene's germline CDR1 is MNHEY and CDR2 SVGEGT. Profiling relied on immunoSEQ multiplex PCR, and the TCRdb table lists in-frame clones only, not all of them. The table lists a few hundred thousand clones, 70% to 90% of them singletons, with just over 6.5% in the top ten. The TCR was taken from a woman aged 45-60 years who had been exposed to COVID-19. This sequence joins TRBV6-2 or TRBV6-3 and TRBJ2-7, with D perhaps matching TRBD1 (5 bases). Sequencing was performed on PBMCs or T cells enriched from blood (not recorded which). The CDR3 here is CASSYGQGSYEQYF. DNA of the CDR3: TGTGCCAGCAGTTACGGGCAGGGCTCCTACGAGCAGTACTTC.